The sequence of this T cell receptor (beta chain) was determined in a study of blood T cell repertoires in COVID-19. The length of the CDR3 is 16 residues. V was pared by 4 bases and J by 1 base, with 18 bases between. Germline V gene sequence: CDR1 SGDLS, CDR2 YYNGEE. Assay used: immunoSEQ multiplex PCR; TCRdb lists only in-frame clones, some missing. Here the sample spans 75,000 to 90,000 clones, 80% being singletons. This TCR came from a woman aged 40 to 50 with active or convalescent COVID-19. Specimen: peripheral blood. The rearrangement uses TRBV9 and TRBJ2-7; a possible D gene is TRBD1 (6 bases). The DNA for the CDR3 is TGTGCCAGCAGCCCGGGACAATCGGTATTTTCCTACGAGCAGTACTTC. It is translated as CASSPGQSVFSYEQYF. Complete variable domain (other parts from reference TRBV9 and TRBJ2-7): DSGVTQTPKHLITATGQRVTLRCSPRSGDLSVYWYQQSLDQGLQFLIQYYNGEERAKGNILERFSAQQFPDLHSELNLSSLELGDSALYFCASSPGQSVFSYEQYFGPGTRLTVT.